This TCR beta chain was recorded in a study of shared clonotypes between healthy human individuals. This CDR3 comprises 14 residues. V gave up 6 bases and J gave up 1 base, with 13 bases separating them. Looked up from germline, CDR1 is SGHRS and CDR2 is YFSETQ. Of note for this clone: Its target is unknown.

Into CD45RA+ naive and CD45RA-negative memory subsets, the CD4+ cells were split. General study findings and limits: What naive subsets generally showed was a larger estimated richness than memory subsets showed.

Method: immunoSEQ multiplex PCR; TCRdb's copy keeps in-frame clones and lacks some. The sample records 2 million to 2.5 million clones, 85% to 95% being singletons. The chain uses TRBV5-1 and TRBJ2-5; D uncertain. Sequencing used naive CD4+ T cells from PBMCs. Subset noted: CD45RA+ positively selected. This clonotype originated in a man aged 18-30 years in good health. Some clones in this sample may be carry-over from other donors' samples. The CDR3 DNA reads as TGCGCCAGCAACGATCAATCAACCCAAGAGACCCAGTACTTC. It translates to CASNDQSTQETQYF.